This T cell receptor beta chain was recovered during a study of shared clonotypes between healthy human individuals. As for the study in general: Two female and three male donors aged 18 to 49 were enrolled. Regarding the study as a whole: With few donors, the genetic and exposure-history diversity represented was limited.

The V and J ends lost 0 bases and 1 base respectively, with 13 bases between them. From germline, CDR1 is SGDLS and CDR2 YYNGEE. The CDR3 sequence is 16 residues long. CD4+ cells were split into CD45RA+ naive and CD45RA-negative memory subsets. Profiling relied on immunoSEQ multiplex PCR, and the TCRdb table lists in-frame clones only, not all of them. Here the sample spans over a million clones, 75% to 80% being singletons. Notes on this clone: What it binds is unknown.

The rearrangement uses TRBV9 and TRBJ2-5, with D maybe TRBD1 (5 bases). The sequence derives from a man younger than 35 in good health. Some clones in this sample may be carry-over from other donors' samples. Sequenced sample: memory CD4+ T cells from PBMCs. Specified subset: CD45RA-negative fraction. The CDR3 sequence: CASSVGVDSPQETQYF. For the CDR3, the DNA is TGTGCCAGCAGCGTAGGGGTCGACAGTCCCCAAGAGACCCAGTACTTC.